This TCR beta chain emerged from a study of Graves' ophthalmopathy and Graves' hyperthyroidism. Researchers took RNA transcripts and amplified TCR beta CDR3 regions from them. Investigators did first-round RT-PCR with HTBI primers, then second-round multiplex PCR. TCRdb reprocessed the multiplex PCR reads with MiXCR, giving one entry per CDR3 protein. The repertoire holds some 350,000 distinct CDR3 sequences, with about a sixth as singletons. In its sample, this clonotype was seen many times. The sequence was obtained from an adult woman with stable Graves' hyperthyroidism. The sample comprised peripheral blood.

Here the CDR3 DNA reads TGTGCCAGCAGTGGAACAGGGCTCGGTTCCGGGGAGCTGTTTTTT. Protein: CASSGTGLGSGELFF. The chain combines TRBV12-3 or TRBV12-4 with TRBJ2-2; possibly TRBD1 for D (6 bases). CDR3 length: 15 residues. The ends were cut back, 5 bases at V and 6 bases at J, with 16 bases in the middle.